These 30 T cell receptor beta chains were all obtained from the same sample, sequenced in a study of cytomegalovirus exposure and HLA in healthy donors. The data were produced by immunoSEQ multiplex PCR, yet TCRdb's version contains in-frame clones alone and is incomplete. Of 80,000 to 100,000 clones listed, approximately 90% were seen once; the top ten hold roughly 4.3%. The sample consisted of PBMCs. Source of these receptors: a woman aged 25 to 39 in good health and CMV-seronegative.

The chain carries TRBV6-5 and TRBJ2-7, with 7 bases identical to TRBD1. V dropped 6 bases and J dropped 6; count of bases not matched to a gene: 5. The CDR3 extends over 12 amino acids. Germline V gene data show CDR1 as MNHEY and CDR2 as SVGAGI. The CDR3 DNA is TGTGCCAGCAGGAGGACAGGAGGCGAGCAGTACTTC. Its translation: CASRRTGGEQYF.

V is TRBV7-3 and J is TRBJ1-5, with D perhaps matching TRBD1 (6 bases). Trimming stripped 7 bases from V and 0 bases from J, with 28 bases between. Germline CDR1 is SGHTA and CDR2 is FQGTGA. This CDR3 contains 20 residues. This CDR3 is CASTTPPGQGLRYSNQPQHF. The CDR3 coding sequence is TGTGCCAGCACCACCCCCCCCGGGCAGGGGCTACGATATAGCAATCAGCCCCAGCATTTT.

This clone was seen ten or more times. The chain has TRBV27 and TRBJ2-7; TRBD1 is a possible D gene (6 bases). The CDR3 loop spans 12 amino acids. The germline V gene has CDR1 MNHEY and CDR2 SMNVEV (reference sequence). The V gene lost 4 bases and the J gene lost 6 bases, with 10 bases spanning the gap. DNA for the CDR3: TGTGCCAGCAGTTCTCAGGGGACCGAGCAGTACTTC. Encoded protein: CASSSQGTEQYF.

This clone came up a few times. In DNA, the CDR3 is TGTGCCAGCAGCGCATCCGGGACAGGGTACGAGCAGTACTTC. It codes for CASSASGTGYEQYF. The chain recombines TRBV9 with TRBJ2-7; TRBD1 aligns across 9 bases. The CDR3 covers 14 residues. Germline CDR1 reads SGDLS; CDR2 reads YYNGEE. Trimming at V came to 3 bases and at J to 4 bases, leaving 5 bases not matched to a gene.

The rearrangement joins TRBV29-1 to TRBJ2-7; D perhaps matches TRBD1 (6 bases). This CDR3 is built from 13 residues. Germline CDR1 and CDR2: SQVTM and ANQGSEA. The germline V and J ends were trimmed by 1 base and 6 bases, with 13 bases remaining between them. CDR3 sequence reads: CSVEGQATGEQYF. Written as DNA, the CDR3 is TGCAGCGTTGAAGGACAGGCAACTGGCGAGCAGTACTTC.

The chain employs TRBV9 and TRBJ1-4; D call uncertain. This CDR3 spans 15 amino acids. Germline CDR1 SGDLS, CDR2 YYNGEE. The germline V and J ends were trimmed by 4 bases and 4 bases, with 14 bases remaining between them. The DNA for the CDR3 is TGTGCCAGCAGCACTTCCCCGCGCCTTAATGAAAAACTGTTTTTT. Residues: CASSTSPRLNEKLFF.

Points on this clone: A read error may be the cause here, since a much bigger clone is one base away. This rearrangement joins TRBV7-9 to TRBJ2-7, with 10 bases that match TRBD2. The CDR3 extends over 14 amino acids. The V gene's germline CDR1 is SEHNR and CDR2 FQNEAQ (reference sequence). V was pared by 3 bases and J by 3 bases, with 2 bases of the junction left unmatched. CDR3 in amino acids: CASSLASGSYEQYF. In nucleotides, the CDR3 is TGTGCCAGCAGCTTGGCTAGCGGGAGCTACGAGCAGTACTTC. The whole variable domain, remainder taken from reference TRBV7-9 and TRBJ2-7, is DTGVSQNPRHKITKRGQNVTFRCDPISEHNRLYWYRQTLGQGPEFLTYFQNEAQLEKSRLLSDRFSAERPKGSFSTLEIQRTEQGDSAMYLCASSLASGSYEQYFGPGTRLTVT.

The rearrangement links TRBV11-2 to TRBJ2-1; 7 positions match TRBD2. V trimming: 1 base; J trimming: 8 bases; junction bases outside the gene matches: 17. Germline V gene data show CDR1 as SGHAT and CDR2 as FQNNGV. This CDR3 has 18 amino acids. The CDR3 reads CASSLGAWGERGSDEQFF. The DNA of the CDR3 is TGTGCCAGCAGCTTAGGGGCTTGGGGTGAGCGGGGATCGGATGAGCAGTTCTTC.

This clone was found once. The chain combines TRBV5-5 with TRBJ1-1; 8 nucleotides line up with TRBD1. CDR1 and CDR2 from the germline V gene are SGHKS and YYEKEE (reference sequence). V lost 4 bases, J lost 4 bases, and 6 bases stayed unmatched. The CDR3 has 14 residues. CDR3 coding DNA: TGTGCCAGCAGCCGGACAGGGTCGGGCACTGAAGCTTTCTTT. Its protein is CASSRTGSGTEAFF.

This clone was found once. This rearrangement joins TRBV28 to TRBJ1-3; D may be TRBD1 (5 bases). With 7 bases removed from V and 4 bases from J, the gap between germline ends came to 14 bases. Looked up from germline, CDR1 is MDHEN and CDR2 is SYDVKM. CDR3 length equals 14 residues. CDR3 sequence reads: CASTSRGGGNTIYF. CDR3 DNA: TGTGCCAGCACCAGTCGGGGGGGAGGAAACACCATATATTTT.

This sequence joins TRBV29-1 and TRBJ2-1; 7 bases fit TRBD1. Trimming at V came to 3 bases and at J to 0 bases, leaving 2 bases not matched to a gene. The CDR3 is 14 residues long. The germline V gene has CDR1 SQVTM and CDR2 ANQGSEA. This CDR3 is CSVDRDSSYNEQFF. The CDR3 DNA reads TGCAGCGTTGACCGGGACAGCTCCTACAATGAGCAGTTCTTC.

V and J are TRBV12-2 and TRBJ2-7; TRBD2 is the table's D call and was not checked against the DNA. TRBV12-2 is deemed a pseudogene. The CDR3 has 16 amino acids. CDR3 sequence (DNA): TGTGCAAGTCGTCCACGGCGCACTAGAGCGGTCCACGAGCAGTACTTC. Translating gives CASRPRRTRAVHEQYF.

This chain joins TRBV6-1 and TRBJ1-1; TRBD1 is a possible D gene (6 bases). The germline V gene encodes CDR1 MNHNS and CDR2 SASEGT. This CDR3 is 14 amino acids long. The germline V and J ends were trimmed by 2 bases and 1 base, with 8 bases remaining between them. CDR3 region: CASSERGQNTEAFF. The CDR3 DNA sequence: TGTGCCAGCAGTGAACGGGGACAGAACACTGAAGCTTTCTTT.

This clone was seen a handful of times. The genes are TRBV6-5 and TRBJ1-2; 8 bases fit TRBD1. Trimming at V came to 6 bases and at J to 4 bases, leaving 10 bases not matched to a gene. Germline CDR1 reads MNHEY; CDR2 reads SVGAGI. The CDR3 loop spans 15 amino acids. In DNA form, the CDR3 reads TGTGCCAGCAGCCCCGGGGACAGGATTAGCTATGGCTACACCTTC. It is translated as CASSPGDRISYGYTF.

This chain joins TRBV18 and TRBJ2-2; D is uncertain. The germline V gene has CDR1 KGHSH and CDR2 LQKENI. The V end lost 6 bases, the J end lost 1 base, and 12 bases lay between the germline ends. The CDR3 contains 15 residues. CDR3 protein: CASSRLPGNTGELFF. The CDR3 DNA reads TGTGCCAGCTCGCGTCTGCCGGGGAACACCGGGGAGCTGTTTTTT. Based on the CDR3 plus reference TRBV18 and TRBJ2-2, the full variable domain is NAGVMQNPRHLVRRRGQEARLRCSPMKGHSHVYWYRQLPEEGLKFMVYLQKENIIDESGMPKERFSAEFPKEGPSILRIQQVVRGDSAAYFCASSRLPGNTGELFFGEGSRLTVL.

The J gene is TRBJ1-2, the V gene TRBV4-2; D gene unclear. Between the trimmed V and J ends, which lost 4 bases and 4 bases, there was a span of 13 bases. Germline V gives CDR1 LGHNA, CDR2 YNFKEQ. The CDR3 consists of 14 residues. CDR3 nucleotide sequence: TGTGCCAGCAGCCTACGCGACACGACCTATGGCTACACCTTC. This gives the protein CASSLRDTTYGYTF.

This clone was observed once. J is TRBJ1-1 and V is TRBV25-1, with a weak D call TRBD1 (6 bases). CDR1 and CDR2 (germline): MGHDK, SYGVNS. The CDR3 is 14 amino acids. V gave up 5 bases and J gave up 1 base, with 11 bases separating them. The CDR3 DNA reads TGTGCCAGCAGTTCACAGACAGGGAACACTGAAGCTTTCTTT. Amino acids: CASSSQTGNTEAFF.

The rearrangement links TRBV5-1 to TRBJ2-3; 13 bases are shared with TRBD2. Germline-derived CDR1 and CDR2 are SGHRS and YFSETQ. The CDR3 covers 18 residues. Germline trimming cut 0 bases from V and 1 base from J; bases unmatched to any gene: 5. CDR3 residues: CASSLEGLAGLGTDTQYF. The CDR3 coding sequence is TGCGCCAGCAGCTTGGAGGGACTAGCGGGGCTTGGCACAGATACGCAGTATTTT.

This chain joins TRBV6-1 and TRBJ1-4; D is perhaps TRBD1 (6 bases). Germline assignment: CDR1 MNHNS and CDR2 SASEGT. The CDR3 extends over 15 amino acids. The V gene lost 7 bases and the J gene lost 4 bases, with 16 bases spanning the gap. The CDR3 sequence: CASILGGGLNEKLFF. The DNA of the CDR3 is TGTGCCAGCATCCTAGGGGGGGGCCTTAATGAAAAACTGTTTTTT.

The gene calls are TRBV27 and TRBJ1-4; maybe TRBD1 (6 bases). Germline assignment: CDR1 MNHEY and CDR2 SMNVEV (reference sequence). This CDR3 is built from 15 residues. V lost 4 bases and J 6 bases, leaving 15 bases between the germline ends. As DNA, the CDR3 is TGTGCCAGCAGTTCCAGGGGTAAACGGTATGAAAAACTGTTTTTT. Translated, it gives CASSSRGKRYEKLFF.

This chain links TRBV5-1 with TRBJ2-5; 7 nucleotides line up with TRBD2. The CDR3 length is 15 residues. The germline gives CDR1 SGHRS, CDR2 YFSETQ. Germline trimming cut 2 bases from V and 4 bases from J; bases unmatched to any gene: 8. The CDR3 nucleotides read TGCGCCAGCAGCTTATCGGCGGGAGATGGAGAGACCCAGTACTTC. This sequence encodes CASSLSAGDGETQYF.

This chain connects TRBV6-1 to TRBJ1-1; D unclear. Germline CDR1 MNHNS, CDR2 SASEGT. This CDR3 spans 15 amino acids. V was shortened by 4 bases and J by 6 bases, with 18 bases between the two germline ends. In nucleotides, the CDR3 is TGTGCCAGCAGTGTTCGACACCTGGGTCTACCTGAAGCTTTCTTT. Its protein product is CASSVRHLGLPEAFF.

This clone was seen just once. The genes are TRBV2 and TRBJ2-3, with D possibly TRBD2 on 5 matching bases. Germline CDR1 SNHLY, CDR2 FYNNEI. V was cut by 2 bases and J by 1 base, with 7 bases left in between. CDR3 length: 14 residues. The CDR3 DNA sequence: TGTGCCAGCAGTGAATTGGAGGGCACAGATACGCAGTATTTT. Translating gives CASSELEGTDTQYF.

This chain links TRBV15 with TRBJ1-4; 7 nucleotides align to TRBD1. This CDR3 is built from 14 residues. Germline V gene data show CDR1 as LNHNV and CDR2 as YYDKDF (reference sequence). V lost 1 base to trimming and J lost 7 bases; unmatched junction nucleotides: 3. The CDR3 loop reads CATSRGGQSEKLFF. In DNA, the CDR3 is TGTGCCACCAGCAGAGGGGGACAGAGTGAAAAACTGTTTTTT.

This chain joins TRBV28 and TRBJ1-5; possible D gene TRBD1, 5 bases. The CDR3 is 15 residues long. V lost 5 bases and J lost 6, with 17 bases in between. CDR1 and CDR2 from the germline V gene are MDHEN and SYDVKM. CDR3 amino acids: CASSGAGSLRQPQHF. For the CDR3, the DNA is TGTGCCAGCAGTGGGGCAGGCTCCTTACGTCAGCCCCAGCATTTT.

The CDR3 nucleotides are TGTGCCAGCAGTGTACCTACAGGGGCTATTCATGGCTACACCTTC. This sequence encodes CASSVPTGAIHGYTF. The J gene is TRBJ1-2, the V gene TRBV6-1, with TRBD1 matching 7 bases. The V segment lost 4 bases and the J segment 6 bases; nucleotides outside the gene matches: 11. Looked up from germline, CDR1 is MNHNS and CDR2 is SASEGT. This CDR3 is 15 amino acids long.

This chain links TRBV28 with TRBJ2-6, with a possible D match to TRBD2 (5 bases). This CDR3 has 15 residues. V dropped 2 bases and J dropped 2 bases, with 7 bases sitting between them. Looked up from germline, CDR1 is MDHEN and CDR2 is SYDVKM. The CDR3 DNA is TGTGCCAGCAGTTTAGCGGGCGCTGGGGCCAACGTCCTGACTTTC. It specifies CASSLAGAGANVLTF.

CDR3 amino acids: CASSQGPGSYGYTF. Here the CDR3 DNA reads TGCGCCAGCAGCCAAGGGCCAGGCTCCTATGGCTACACCTTC. The chain links TRBV4-1 to TRBJ1-2; D not certain. This CDR3 contains 14 residues. The germline CDR1 and CDR2 sequences are MGHRA and YSYEKL. Trimming left V 1 base short and J 4 bases short, with 10 bases between.

J is TRBJ1-1 and V is TRBV11-2; 10 nucleotides line up with TRBD1. Trimming took 5 bases from V and 2 from J; bases not matched to a gene: 14. Germline V gene data show CDR1 as SGHAT and CDR2 as FQNNGV. The CDR3 is 18 residues long. CDR3 loop: CASSALGTGVGRNTEAFF. CDR3 coding DNA: TGTGCCAGCAGCGCACTCGGGACAGGGGTAGGGAGAAACACTGAAGCTTTCTTT.

In DNA, the CDR3 is TGTGCCAGCACTCGGGACACCTCGGCCGAGCAGTACTTC. This encodes CASTRDTSAEQYF. The rearrangement links TRBV6-6 to TRBJ2-7, with a possible D match to TRBD1 (6 bases). The CDR3 totals 13 residues. Trimming shortened V by 7 bases and J by 6 bases, and 16 bases separated the two germline ends. Germline V gives CDR1 MNHNY, CDR2 SVGAGI (reference sequence).